The clone carrying this T cell receptor (beta chain) was counted a single time. Germline loops: CDR1 MNHEY, CDR2 SMNVEV (reference sequence). This CDR3 spans 15 amino acids. V lost 3 bases and J lost 2, with 11 bases in between. These data are taken from a study of T cells in Graves' hyperthyroidism and ophthalmopathy. TCR beta CDR3 regions were amplified from RNA. A set of HTBI primers served as the primers for a first-round RT-PCR of the TCR CDR3. Using its own MiXCR run on the multiplex PCR reads, TCRdb lists one record per CDR3 protein. The table has around 380,000 distinct CDR3 sequences, less than 15% seen once.

The specimen sequenced was blood. The V call is TRBV27, the J call TRBJ1-5, with D possibly matching TRBD1 (5 bases). This clonotype originated in a man aged 25 to 45 with Graves' hyperthyroidism that later progressed to Graves' ophthalmopathy. Here the CDR3 reads CASSLSRVGNQPQHF. The CDR3 DNA reads TGTGCCAGCAGTTTGAGCAGGGTAGGCAATCAGCCCCAGCATTTT.